The 10 T cell receptor beta chains given below trace back to one sample, sequenced in a study of cytomegalovirus exposure and HLA in healthy donors. PCR was performed using 60 Vbeta and 13 Jbeta primers. TCRdb keeps only in-frame clones here, not all; method: immunoSEQ multiplex PCR. The profile shows 200,000 or so clones, 75% to 90% of them singletons. Sequencing used PBMCs. The receptors were gathered from a woman between 45 and 65 years old in good health and CMV-seropositive.

The rearrangement uses TRBV6-1 and TRBJ2-7; TRBD1 agrees at 12 bases. Per germline, CDR1 MNHNS and CDR2 SASEGT. There are 16 residues in the CDR3. Trimming cost V 2 bases and J 4 bases; bases outside gene matches: 6. The CDR3 DNA reads TGTGCCAGCAGTGAACCGGGACAGGGGGCGCGGTACGAGCAGTACTTC. This translates into CASSEPGQGARYEQYF.

This clone has only a few counts. The chain carries TRBV2 and TRBJ2-5; 9 bases match TRBD2. From germline, CDR1 is SNHLY and CDR2 FYNNEI. CDR3 length: 14 amino acids. V lost 8 bases and J lost 5; bases outside the gene matches: 9. The CDR3 bases are TGTGCCAGCTCTATTTGGCTAGCGGGGGAGACCCAGTACTTC. This sequence encodes CASSIWLAGETQYF. Full variable domain (missing parts from reference TRBV2 and TRBJ2-5): EPEVTQTPSHQVTQMGQEVILRCVPISNHLYFYWYRQILGQKVEFLVSFYNNEISEKSEIFDDQFSVERPDGSNFTLKIRSTKLEDSAMYFCASSIWLAGETQYFGPGTRLLVL.

This clone was observed a single time. The rearrangement links TRBV18 to TRBJ1-3; 9 bases fit TRBD1. Germline CDR1 and CDR2: KGHSH and LQKENI. Trimming cost V 3 bases and J 0 bases; bases outside gene matches: 9. CDR3 length equals 18 residues. The CDR3 DNA follows: TGTGCCAGCTCACCCCCCGGGACAGGGTTTTCCTCTGGAAACACCATATATTTT. The encoded protein is CASSPPGTGFSSGNTIYF.

The chain uses TRBV19 and TRBJ1-2; 9 bases fit TRBD1. This CDR3 spans 16 amino acids. Germline loops: CDR1 LNHDA, CDR2 SQIVND (reference sequence). V was clipped by 2 bases and J by 4 bases; unmatched bases: 8. This chain's CDR3 is CASSILTGGFVYGYTF. The CDR3 DNA follows: TGTGCCAGTAGTATACTAACAGGGGGCTTCGTCTATGGCTACACCTTC.

This sequence joins TRBV5-1 and TRBJ2-1, with 9 bases aligning to TRBD2. The CDR3 is made up of 16 amino acids. Trimming took 4 bases from V and 4 from J; bases not matched to a gene: 9. Germline V CDR1 and CDR2: SGHRS, YFSETQ. The CDR3 DNA reads TGCGCCAGCAGCCACTCCGGGACTAGCCTTTACAATGAGCAGTTCTTC. Protein product: CASSHSGTSLYNEQFF.

The chain has TRBV29-1 and TRBJ2-5, with D possibly being TRBD2 (6 bases). Germline CDR1 and CDR2: SQVTM and ANQGSEA. V gave up 4 bases and J gave up 1 base, with 10 bases separating them. The CDR3 runs 13 residues. The CDR3 nucleotides are TGCAGCGTTGCGGGGGTGGCCCAAGAGACCCAGTACTTC. It translates to CSVAGVAQETQYF.

J is TRBJ2-5 and V is TRBV15; TRBD2 agrees at 7 bases. Trimming removed 3 bases from V and 1 base from J; junction bases left unmatched: 8. Germline CDR1 LNHNV, CDR2 YYDKDF (reference sequence). This CDR3 contains 16 residues. The CDR3 region is CATSRGGVGSQETQYF. CDR3 sequence (DNA): TGTGCCACCAGCAGGGGGGGGGTCGGGTCCCAAGAGACCCAGTACTTC.

The CDR3 DNA reads TGTGCCAGCAAGGCAGCGCCCCCGCCGCGTGAGCAGTTCTTC. Its protein product is CASKAAPPPREQFF. The chain uses TRBV2 and TRBJ2-1; D is uncertain. The ends were cut back, 7 bases at V and 9 bases at J, with 19 bases in the middle. This CDR3 comprises 14 residues. Germline V gene sequence: CDR1 SNHLY, CDR2 FYNNEI.

This clone was detected a few times. The V and J genes are TRBV11-3 and TRBJ2-5; D not certain. Trimming shortened V by 1 base and J by 1 base, and 10 bases separated the two germline ends. Germline V CDR1 and CDR2: SGHNT, YENEEA. CDR3 size: 15 residues. DNA for the CDR3: TGTGCCAGCAGCTTAGGCGGCAGAGTCCAAGAGACCCAGTACTTC. This encodes CASSLGGRVQETQYF.

The gene calls are TRBV5-1 and TRBJ2-5; 7 positions match TRBD1. The J call may be wrong; the DNA end is better matched by TRBJ2-7. This CDR3 has 14 residues. Germline CDR1 is SGHRS and CDR2 is YFSETQ. CDR3 loop: CASSLAGQAYEQYF. DNA for the CDR3: TGCGCCAGCAGCTTGGCAGGACAGGCCTACGAGCAGTACTTC.